A single sample is the source of the 28 T cell receptor beta chains below, sequenced in a study of blood T cell repertoires in COVID-19. Some clones are missing from TCRdb's copy, which holds only in-frame ones; the method was immunoSEQ multiplex PCR. The profile shows under 100,000 clones, around four fifths of them singletons. Material for sequencing was peripheral blood. The receptors were gathered from a man aged 50 to 59 with acute or convalescent COVID-19.

This clone was observed once. This chain uses TRBV11-2 with TRBJ1-1; D is unclear. The V gene lost 5 bases and the J gene lost 2 bases, with 18 bases spanning the gap. In germline, CDR1 is SGHAT, CDR2 FQNNGV. The CDR3 sequence is 16 residues long. The CDR3, as DNA: TGTGCCAGCAGCCGAGGCGAGATAGCCTTAAACACTGAAGCTTTCTTT. It codes for CASSRGEIALNTEAFF.

The chain employs TRBV6-5 and TRBJ2-7; no clear D gene. This CDR3 is 15 amino acids long. V was trimmed by 0 bases and J by 2 bases, leaving 11 bases between them. Germline CDR1 and CDR2: MNHEY and SVGAGI. The CDR3 DNA reads TGTGCCAGCAGTTACTCAGGAGTATCCACCTACGAGCAGTACTTC. Translation: CASSYSGVSTYEQYF.

In this sample, this clone turned up once. The chain joins TRBV27 to TRBJ2-3; D gene uncertain. The CDR3 length is 17 residues. Germline V CDR1 and CDR2: MNHEY, SMNVEV (reference sequence). Between the trimmed V and J ends, which lost 5 bases and 0 bases, there was a span of 18 bases. This CDR3 is CASSPLPYKTSTDTQYF. DNA for the CDR3: TGTGCCAGCAGTCCTCTCCCGTATAAGACTAGCACAGATACGCAGTATTTT.

The chain employs TRBV7-7 and TRBJ2-3, with 11 bases fitting TRBD2. The CDR3 sequence is 15 residues long. The V segment lost 5 bases and the J segment 2 bases; nucleotides outside the gene matches: 3. Germline-derived CDR1 and CDR2 are SSHAT and FNYEAQ (reference sequence). The CDR3 DNA reads as TGTGCCAGCAGCCTTAGCGGGGGGGCCACAGATACGCAGTATTTT. Encoded protein: CASSLSGGATDTQYF.

The chain uses TRBV4-2 and TRBJ2-1; 7 nucleotides agree with TRBD2. After removal of 0 bases from V and 2 bases from J, the junction contained 7 bases not matched to a gene. Germline CDR1 reads LGHNA; CDR2 reads YNFKEQ. The CDR3 is made up of 17 amino acids. The CDR3 region is CASSQDRAGVAYNEQFF. CDR3 DNA: TGTGCCAGCAGCCAAGATCGTGCGGGGGTGGCCTACAATGAGCAGTTCTTC.

The CDR3 sequence: CASTPRYGAEQYF. CDR3 nucleotides: TGTGCCAGCACCCCGCGGTATGGGGCCGAGCAGTACTTC. This sequence joins TRBV27 and TRBJ2-7, with D possibly matching TRBD1 (5 bases). Germline-derived CDR1 and CDR2 are MNHEY and SMNVEV (reference sequence). The CDR3 runs to 13 residues. V lost 7 bases and J 6 bases, leaving 16 bases between the germline ends.

The rearrangement joins TRBV2 to TRBJ1-2; 8 positions match TRBD1. The CDR3 loop spans 15 amino acids. CDR1 is SNHLY and CDR2 is FYNNEI in the germline V gene. V lost 3 bases, J lost 0 bases, and 3 bases stayed unmatched. CDR3 sequence: CASSDGQGTNYGYTF. Written as DNA, the CDR3 is TGTGCCAGCAGTGATGGACAGGGCACTAACTATGGCTACACCTTC.

In DNA, the CDR3 is TGTGCCAGCTTTTCGAGCTCCTACGAGCAGTACTTC. Translating gives CASFSSSYEQYF. The chain employs TRBV27 and TRBJ2-7; D is undetermined. Germline CDR1 reads MNHEY; CDR2 reads SMNVEV (reference sequence). With 8 bases removed from V and 0 bases from J, the gap between germline ends came to 8 bases. The CDR3 is 12 amino acids.

In its sample, this clone was seen a few times. This sequence joins TRBV10-3 and TRBJ2-3; a possible D gene is TRBD2 (6 bases). CDR1 and CDR2 (germline): ENHRY, SYGVKD. This CDR3 contains 16 residues. The V and J ends lost 2 bases and 2 bases respectively, with 14 bases between them. This CDR3 is CAISERGAGITDTQYF. The CDR3 DNA reads as TGTGCCATCAGTGAGAGAGGGGCGGGAATCACAGATACGCAGTATTTT.

The chain carries TRBV14 and TRBJ2-7; maybe TRBD1 (5 bases). Germline V gives CDR1 SGHDN, CDR2 FVKESK. This CDR3 has 14 residues. Trimming pared 5 bases from V and 0 bases from J, leaving 11 bases between. The CDR3, as DNA: TGTGCCAGCAGCAAAAGGGGCAGCTCCTACGAGCAGTACTTC. Translated, it gives CASSKRGSSYEQYF.

The J gene is TRBJ2-1, the V gene TRBV11-3, with a tentative D call TRBD2 (6 bases). V lost 1 base to trimming and J lost 1 base, with 11 bases between them. CDR3 length: 16 amino acids. Germline lookup yields CDR1 SGHNT and CDR2 YENEEA. DNA of the CDR3: TGTGCCAGCAGCTTAGCGGGCAGCGGGTCCTACAATGAGCAGTTCTTC. It is translated as CASSLAGSGSYNEQFF.

The rearrangement uses TRBV11-3 and TRBJ2-7; 7 bases fit TRBD1. The CDR3 runs 15 residues. CDR1 SGHNT and CDR2 YENEEA come from the germline V gene. J was trimmed by 4 bases and V by 3 bases; bases with no gene match: 9. Written as DNA, the CDR3 is TGTGCCAGCAGCTTGGACCCGGGACAGACTTACGAGCAGTACTTC. Its translation: CASSLDPGQTYEQYF.

V and J are TRBV12-3 or TRBV12-4 and TRBJ2-7; D is unclear. V shed 4 bases and J shed 4 bases, with 8 bases lying between them. The CDR3 consists of 12 residues. The CDR3 nucleotides read TGTGCCAGCAGTTCTATGCGGTACGAGCAGTACTTC. It codes for CASSSMRYEQYF.

This clone was recorded once. V and J are TRBV6-1 and TRBJ2-2; D call uncertain. The CDR3 totals 16 residues. Germline CDR1 reads MNHNS; CDR2 reads SASEGT. The V gene lost 3 bases and the J gene lost 2 bases, with 13 bases spanning the gap. This CDR3 reads CASSEVPDFNTGELFF. The CDR3 region has the DNA TGTGCCAGCAGTGAGGTTCCAGATTTCAACACCGGGGAGCTGTTTTTT.

The V gene is TRBV10-1, the J gene TRBJ1-5; D is uncertain. The CDR3 is made up of 14 amino acids. Trimming stripped 0 bases from V and 5 bases from J, with 8 bases between. Germline V gives CDR1 WNHNN, CDR2 SYGVQD (reference sequence). CDR3 sequence reads: CASSESRLDQPQHF. The DNA of the CDR3 is TGCGCCAGCAGTGAGTCGAGGCTCGATCAGCCCCAGCATTTT.

This clone was seen only a few times. The chain carries TRBV7-9 and TRBJ1-5, with TRBD1 matching 8 bases. Germline trimming cut 5 bases from V and 6 bases from J; bases unmatched to any gene: 9. This CDR3 contains 15 residues. The germline gives CDR1 SEHNR, CDR2 FQNEAQ (reference sequence). As DNA, the CDR3 is TGTGCCAGCAGCATCTCGGACAGGGACGGTCAGCCCCAGCATTTT. It codes for CASSISDRDGQPQHF. Combining the CDR3 with reference TRBV7-9 and TRBJ1-5 gives the whole variable domain DTGVSQNPRHKITKRGQNVTFRCDPISEHNRLYWYRQTLGQGPEFLTYFQNEAQLEKSRLLSDRFSAERPKGSFSTLEIQRTEQGDSAMYLCASSISDRDGQPQHFGDGTRLSIL.

The chain links TRBV19 to TRBJ1-1; 9 bases are shared with TRBD1. CDR1 and CDR2 (germline): LNHDA, SQIVND (reference sequence). This CDR3 spans 13 amino acids. V trimming: 3 bases; J trimming: 5 bases; junction bases outside the gene matches: 1. CDR3 amino acids: CASSIDRGTEAFF. The CDR3 DNA sequence: TGTGCCAGTAGTATTGACAGGGGGACTGAAGCTTTCTTT.

This clone was observed once. V and J are TRBV10-3 and TRBJ2-7; TRBD1 is a possible D gene (6 bases). CDR3 length equals 14 residues. Trimming took 3 bases from V and 5 from J, leaving 14 bases between them. CDR1 and CDR2 from the germline V gene are ENHRY and SYGVKD. The CDR3: CAISDGTRDNEQYF. The CDR3 nucleotides are TGTGCCATCAGTGACGGGACAAGGGACAACGAGCAGTACTTC.

V is TRBV3-1 (or the pseudogene TRBV3-2) and J is TRBJ2-3; 11 bases are shared with TRBD2. The CDR3 sequence is 14 residues long. The V and J ends lost 3 bases and 11 bases, in that order; junction bases with no gene match: 7. Germline V gene sequence: CDR1 LGHDT, CDR2 YNNKEL (reference sequence). CDR3 protein: CASSQGTSGPGQYF. The DNA of the CDR3 is TGTGCCAGCAGCCAGGGGACTAGCGGTCCGGGGCAGTATTTT.

The chain has TRBV30 and TRBJ1-1, with TRBD1 matching 8 bases. The CDR3 has 14 residues. Germline trimming cut 8 bases from V and 6 bases from J; bases unmatched to any gene: 14. The germline V gene encodes CDR1 GTSNPN and CDR2 SVGIG (reference sequence). The CDR3 bases are TGTGCCGGCAGCCCCGCAGGGGGCCGAGCTGAAGCTTTCTTT. Translating it yields CAGSPAGGRAEAFF.

This clone was seen once. The V call is TRBV5-1, the J call TRBJ1-1, with 7 bases fitting TRBD1. The CDR3 covers 15 residues. The germline V gene has CDR1 SGHRS and CDR2 YFSETQ. V shed 4 bases, J shed 0 bases, and the junction held 6 bases outside the gene matches. This CDR3 is CASSSFQGVNTEAFF. In DNA, the CDR3 is TGCGCCAGCAGCAGCTTTCAGGGGGTGAACACTGAAGCTTTCTTT.

The chain carries TRBV18 and TRBJ2-2, with 7 bases matching TRBD2. With V trimmed by 3 bases and J by 2 bases, 9 bases remained unmatched. The CDR3 totals 17 residues. Germline CDR1 and CDR2: KGHSH and LQKENI. CDR3 sequence reads: CASSPFSLAVNTGELFF. The CDR3 bases are TGTGCCAGCTCACCGTTCTCCCTAGCGGTAAACACCGGGGAGCTGTTTTTT.

The rearrangement uses TRBV2 and TRBJ2-1, with 7 bases lining up with TRBD2. Trimming cost V 5 bases and J 6 bases; bases outside gene matches: 13. Germline V gene data show CDR1 as SNHLY and CDR2 as FYNNEI. The CDR3 runs 16 residues. The CDR3 DNA is TGTGCCAGCAGTCTTTTTACTAGCGATATGAGCAATGAGCAGTTCTTC. This sequence encodes CASSLFTSDMSNEQFF. Filled out from reference TRBV2 and TRBJ2-1, the complete variable domain reads EPEVTQTPSHQVTQMGQEVILRCVPISNHLYFYWYRQILGQKVEFLVSFYNNEISEKSEIFDDQFSVERPDGSNFTLKIRSTKLEDSAMYFCASSLFTSDMSNEQFFGPGTRLTVL.

The V gene is TRBV19, the J gene TRBJ1-2; 7 nucleotides line up with TRBD1. CDR3 length equals 18 residues. V lost 5 bases to trimming and J lost 6 bases; unmatched junction nucleotides: 21. CDR1 is LNHDA, CDR2 SQIVND, per germline (reference sequence). CDR3 sequence (DNA): TGTGCCAGTAGTCCAACGGATCCTCCGGGACAGCGACAGGATGGCTACACCTTC. As protein: CASSPTDPPGQRQDGYTF.

The rearrangement links TRBV6-2 or TRBV6-3 to TRBJ1-4; 9 nucleotides line up with TRBD1. The CDR3 has 15 amino acids. Germline values: CDR1 MNHEY, CDR2 SVGEGT. The V segment lost 2 bases and the J segment 8 bases; nucleotides outside the gene matches: 6. The CDR3 DNA reads as TGTGCCAGCAGTTACGCCGGGACAGGGAGCGAAAAACTGTTTTTT. This codes for CASSYAGTGSEKLFF.

The chain has TRBV2 and TRBJ2-3; D is unresolved. The CDR3 is 11 amino acids. The V and J ends lost 2 bases and 5 bases respectively, with 2 bases between them. Germline-derived CDR1 and CDR2 are SNHLY and FYNNEI. CDR3 nucleotides: TGTGCCAGCAGTGAACGAGATACGCAGTATTTT. Translating it yields CASSERDTQYF.

This sequence joins TRBV3-1 (or the pseudogene TRBV3-2) and TRBJ2-3; 8 bases are a match to TRBD1. Germline loops: CDR1 LGHDT, CDR2 YNNKEL (reference sequence). The CDR3 totals 15 residues. Trimming took 4 bases from V and 8 from J; bases not matched to a gene: 11. As DNA, the CDR3 is TGTGCCAGCAGCCGCGCTTCCCAGGGGGCGCGTACGCAGTATTTT. Translation: CASSRASQGARTQYF.

This clone showed up just a few times. The chain employs TRBV18 and TRBJ2-7, with TRBD1 identical over 12 bases. V was clipped by 0 bases and J by 10 bases; unmatched bases: 4. The CDR3 contains 14 residues. CDR1 and CDR2 (germline): KGHSH, LQKENI. The CDR3 DNA reads as TGTGCCAGCTCACCACCGGGACAGGGGGCGAGTCAGTACTTC. Protein sequence: CASSPPGQGASQYF.